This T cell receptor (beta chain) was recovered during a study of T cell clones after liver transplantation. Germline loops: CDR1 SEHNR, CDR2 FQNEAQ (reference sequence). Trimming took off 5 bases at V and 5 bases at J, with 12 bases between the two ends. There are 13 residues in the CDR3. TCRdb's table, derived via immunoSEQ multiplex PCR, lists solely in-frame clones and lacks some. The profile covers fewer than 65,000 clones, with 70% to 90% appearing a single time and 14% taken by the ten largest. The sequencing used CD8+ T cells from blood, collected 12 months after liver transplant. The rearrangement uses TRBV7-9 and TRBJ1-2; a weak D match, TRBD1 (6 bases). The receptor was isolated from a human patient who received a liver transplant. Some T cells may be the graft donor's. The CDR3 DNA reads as TGTGCCAGCAGCCCAACAGGGATGTATGGCTACACCTTC. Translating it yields CASSPTGMYGYTF.